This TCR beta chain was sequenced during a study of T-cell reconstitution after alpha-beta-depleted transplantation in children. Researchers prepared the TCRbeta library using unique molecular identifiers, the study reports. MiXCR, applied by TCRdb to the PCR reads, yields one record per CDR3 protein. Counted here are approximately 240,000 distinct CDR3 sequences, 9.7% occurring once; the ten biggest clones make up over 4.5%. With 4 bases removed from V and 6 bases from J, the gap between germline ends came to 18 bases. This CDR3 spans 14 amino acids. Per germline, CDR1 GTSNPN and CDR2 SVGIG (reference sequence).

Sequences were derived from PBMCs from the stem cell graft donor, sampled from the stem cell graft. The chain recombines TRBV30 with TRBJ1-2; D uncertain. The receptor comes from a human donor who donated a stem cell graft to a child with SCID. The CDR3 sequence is CAWTIGRGWDGYTF. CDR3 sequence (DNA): TGTGCCTGGACCATTGGAAGAGGGTGGGATGGCTACACCTTC. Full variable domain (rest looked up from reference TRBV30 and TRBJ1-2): SQTIHQWPATLVQPVGSPLSLECTVEGTSNPNLYWYRQAAGRGLQLLFYSVGIGQISSEVPQNLSASRPQDRQFILSSKKLLLSDSGFYLCAWTIGRGWDGYTFGSGTRLTVV.